Reported below is one T cell receptor (beta chain). Its cognate antigen is unknown. The data stem from a study of siplizumab effects on memory and regulatory T cells. Findings and caveats of the study: Many proliferating CD4+ or CD8+ clones remained unclassified. Roughly 80-97% of them could not be assigned either a naive or a memory phenotype. Mappable alloreactive CD4+ clones came from Treg cells roughly 65% of the time on average with siplizumab, against about 26% in controls.

Sequenced by immunoSEQ multiplex PCR; TCRdb stores in-frame clones only, minus some. The data contain roughly 68,000 clones, just over 95% of them singletons. V lost 4 bases and J lost 5, with 17 bases in between. The germline gives CDR1 MDHEN, CDR2 SYDVKM. The CDR3 has 15 amino acids. The V gene is TRBV28, the J gene TRBJ1-2; D is perhaps TRBD1 (5 bases). The receptor's source is a human donor in good health. Input material: naive CD8+ T cells sorted from blood. The CDR3 DNA is TGTGCCAGCAGTTCCAACCCCGACAGAAATTATGGCTACACCTTC. Translating it yields CASSSNPDRNYGYTF.